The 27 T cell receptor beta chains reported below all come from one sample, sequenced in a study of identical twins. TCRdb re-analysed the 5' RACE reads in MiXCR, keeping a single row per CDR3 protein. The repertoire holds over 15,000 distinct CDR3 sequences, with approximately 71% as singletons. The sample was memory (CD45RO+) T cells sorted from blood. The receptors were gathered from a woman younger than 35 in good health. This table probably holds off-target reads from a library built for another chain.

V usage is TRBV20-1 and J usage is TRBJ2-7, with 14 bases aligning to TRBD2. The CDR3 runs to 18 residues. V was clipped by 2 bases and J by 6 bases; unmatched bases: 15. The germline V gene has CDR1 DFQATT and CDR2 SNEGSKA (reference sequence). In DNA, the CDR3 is TGCAGTGCTAGATCCTTATCGGGACTAGCGGGAGAGGGCTCCGAGCAGTACTTC. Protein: CSARSLSGLAGEGSEQYF.

This CDR3 reads CASSWTGGAGGELFF. The CDR3 DNA follows: TGTGCCAGCAGCTGGACAGGGGGCGCAGGCGGGGAGCTGTTTTTT. This rearrangement joins TRBV9 to TRBJ2-2; 11 bases line up with TRBD1. The germline V gene has CDR1 SGDLS and CDR2 YYNGEE. V lost 4 bases and J lost 7; bases outside the gene matches: 6. This CDR3 comprises 15 residues.

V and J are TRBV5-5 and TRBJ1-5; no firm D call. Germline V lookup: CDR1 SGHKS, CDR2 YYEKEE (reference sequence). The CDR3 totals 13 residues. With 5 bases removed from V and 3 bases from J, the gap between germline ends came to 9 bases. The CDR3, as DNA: TGTGCCAGCAGTCGCGGAATCAATCAGCCCCAGCATTTT. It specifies CASSRGINQPQHF.

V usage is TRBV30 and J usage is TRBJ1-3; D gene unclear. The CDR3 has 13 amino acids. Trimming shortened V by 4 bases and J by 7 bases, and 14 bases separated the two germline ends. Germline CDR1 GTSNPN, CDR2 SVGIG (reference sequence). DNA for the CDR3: TGTGCCTGGACCCCCGGGAGCCCGAACACCATATATTTT. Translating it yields CAWTPGSPNTIYF.

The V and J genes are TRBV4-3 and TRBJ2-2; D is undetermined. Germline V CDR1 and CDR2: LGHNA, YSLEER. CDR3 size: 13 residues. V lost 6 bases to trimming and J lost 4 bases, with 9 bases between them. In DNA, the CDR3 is TGCGCCAGCAGGAGTGGGCGCACCGGGGAGCTGTTTTTT. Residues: CASRSGRTGELFF.

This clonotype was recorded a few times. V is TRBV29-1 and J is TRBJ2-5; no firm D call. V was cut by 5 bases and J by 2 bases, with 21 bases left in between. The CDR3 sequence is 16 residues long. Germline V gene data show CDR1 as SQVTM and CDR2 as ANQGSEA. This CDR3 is CSVTQFADHVQETQYF. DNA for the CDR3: TGCAGCGTTACCCAGTTTGCGGATCATGTTCAAGAGACCCAGTACTTC.

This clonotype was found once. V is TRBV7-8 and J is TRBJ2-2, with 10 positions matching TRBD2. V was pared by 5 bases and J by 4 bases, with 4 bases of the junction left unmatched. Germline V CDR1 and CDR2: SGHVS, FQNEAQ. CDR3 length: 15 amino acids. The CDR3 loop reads CASSPLAGPTGELFF. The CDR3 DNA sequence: TGTGCCAGCAGCCCACTAGCGGGACCCACCGGGGAGCTGTTTTTT.

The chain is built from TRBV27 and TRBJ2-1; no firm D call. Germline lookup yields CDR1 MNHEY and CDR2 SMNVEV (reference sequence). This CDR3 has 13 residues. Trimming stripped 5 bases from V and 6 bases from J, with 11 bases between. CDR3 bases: TGTGCCAGCAGTCCCCCTCGCGGCAATGAGCAGTTCTTC. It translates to CASSPPRGNEQFF.

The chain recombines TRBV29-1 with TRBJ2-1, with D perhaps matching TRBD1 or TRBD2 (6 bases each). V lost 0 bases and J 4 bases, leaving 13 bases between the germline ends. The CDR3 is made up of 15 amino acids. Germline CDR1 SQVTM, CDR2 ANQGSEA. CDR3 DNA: TGCAGCGTTGAAGATCAACGGGGGCCGTACAATGAGCAGTTCTTC. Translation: CSVEDQRGPYNEQFF.

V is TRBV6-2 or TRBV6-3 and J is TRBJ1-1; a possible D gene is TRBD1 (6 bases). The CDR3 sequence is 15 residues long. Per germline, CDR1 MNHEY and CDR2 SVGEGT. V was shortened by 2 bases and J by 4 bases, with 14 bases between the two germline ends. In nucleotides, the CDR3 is TGTGCCAGCAGTTACGGGGGGGCATGGACCACTGAAGCTTTCTTT. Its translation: CASSYGGAWTTEAFF.

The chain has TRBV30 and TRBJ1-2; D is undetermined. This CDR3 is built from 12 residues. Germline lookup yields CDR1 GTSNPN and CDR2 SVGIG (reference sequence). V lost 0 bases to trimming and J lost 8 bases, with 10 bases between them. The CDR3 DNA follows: TGTGCCTGGAGTGTAGGGATGGTAGGCTACACCTTC. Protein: CAWSVGMVGYTF.

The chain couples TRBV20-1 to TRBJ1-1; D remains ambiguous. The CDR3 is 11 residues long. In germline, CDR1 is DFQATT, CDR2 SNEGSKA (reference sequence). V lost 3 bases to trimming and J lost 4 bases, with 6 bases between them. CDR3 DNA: TGCAGTGCTAGTGGGCTCACTGAAGCTTTCTTT. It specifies CSASGLTEAFF.

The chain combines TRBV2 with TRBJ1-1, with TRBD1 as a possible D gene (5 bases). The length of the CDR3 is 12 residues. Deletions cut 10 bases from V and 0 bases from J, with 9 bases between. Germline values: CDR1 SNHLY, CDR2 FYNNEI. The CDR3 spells CAKGHLNTEAFF. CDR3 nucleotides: TGTGCCAAAGGACATTTGAACACTGAAGCTTTCTTT.

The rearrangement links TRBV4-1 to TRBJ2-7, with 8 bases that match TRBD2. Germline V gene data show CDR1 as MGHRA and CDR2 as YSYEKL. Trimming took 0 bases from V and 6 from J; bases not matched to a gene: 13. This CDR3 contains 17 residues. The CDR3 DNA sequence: TGCGCCAGCAGCCAAGAAGCTGCAGCGGGAGTTGAAGCCGAGCAGTACTTC. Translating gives CASSQEAAAGVEAEQYF.

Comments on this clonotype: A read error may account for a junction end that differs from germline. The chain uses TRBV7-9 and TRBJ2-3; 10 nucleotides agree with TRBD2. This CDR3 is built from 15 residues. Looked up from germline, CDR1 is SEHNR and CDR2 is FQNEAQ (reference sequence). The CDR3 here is CAGRTSGSLTDTQYF. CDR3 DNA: TGTGCCGGCAGGACTAGCGGCTCTCTCACAGATACGCAGTATTTT.

The CDR3 nucleotides read TGTGCCAGCAGTTGGGGAGGTAGCACAGATACGCAGTATTTT. This translates into CASSWGGSTDTQYF. The genes are TRBV2 and TRBJ2-3, with a weak D call TRBD2 (6 bases). Deletions cut 5 bases from V and 0 bases from J, with 9 bases between. The germline V gene encodes CDR1 SNHLY and CDR2 FYNNEI. There are 14 residues in the CDR3.

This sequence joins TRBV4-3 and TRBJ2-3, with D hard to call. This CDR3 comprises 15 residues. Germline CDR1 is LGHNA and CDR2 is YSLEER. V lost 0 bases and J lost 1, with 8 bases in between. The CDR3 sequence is CASSQDLHRTDTQYF. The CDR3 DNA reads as TGCGCCAGCAGCCAAGATCTGCATCGCACAGATACGCAGTATTTT.

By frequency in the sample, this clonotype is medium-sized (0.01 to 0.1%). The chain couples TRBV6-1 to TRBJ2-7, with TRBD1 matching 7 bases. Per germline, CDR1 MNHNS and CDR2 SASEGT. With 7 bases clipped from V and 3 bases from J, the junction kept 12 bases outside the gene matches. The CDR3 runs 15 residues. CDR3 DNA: TGTGCCAGCATAAATCCCCGGGACAGCCACTACGAGCAGTACTTC. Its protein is CASINPRDSHYEQYF.

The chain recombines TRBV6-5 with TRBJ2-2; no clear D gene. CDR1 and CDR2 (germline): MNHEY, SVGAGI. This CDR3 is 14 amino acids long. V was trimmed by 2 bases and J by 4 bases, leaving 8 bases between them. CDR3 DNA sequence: TGTGCCAGCAGTTACGGGGTCCCCACCGGGGAGCTGTTTTTT. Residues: CASSYGVPTGELFF.

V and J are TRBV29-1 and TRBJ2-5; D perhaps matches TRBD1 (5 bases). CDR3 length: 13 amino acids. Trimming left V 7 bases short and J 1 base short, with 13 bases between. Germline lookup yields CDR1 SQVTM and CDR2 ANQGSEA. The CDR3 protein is CSGRLRAQETQYF. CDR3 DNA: TGCAGCGGCCGACTCAGGGCCCAAGAGACCCAGTACTTC.

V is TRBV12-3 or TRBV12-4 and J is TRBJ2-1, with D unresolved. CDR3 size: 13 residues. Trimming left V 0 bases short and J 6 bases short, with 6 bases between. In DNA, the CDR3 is TGTGCCAGCAGTTTAGCGCCCGCCAATGAGCAGTTCTTC. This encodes CASSLAPANEQFF.

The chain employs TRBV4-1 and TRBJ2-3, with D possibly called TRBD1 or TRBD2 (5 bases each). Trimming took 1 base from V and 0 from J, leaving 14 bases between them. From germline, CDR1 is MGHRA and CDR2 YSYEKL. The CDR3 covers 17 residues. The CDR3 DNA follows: TGCGCCAGCAGCCAAGGATCAGGGACCGAGAGCACAGATACGCAGTATTTT. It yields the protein CASSQGSGTESTDTQYF.

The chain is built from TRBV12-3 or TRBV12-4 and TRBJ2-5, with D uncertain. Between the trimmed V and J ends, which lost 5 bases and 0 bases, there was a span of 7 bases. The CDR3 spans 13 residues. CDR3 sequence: CASSRRHQETQYF. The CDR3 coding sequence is TGTGCCAGCAGTCGCCGGCACCAAGAGACCCAGTACTTC.

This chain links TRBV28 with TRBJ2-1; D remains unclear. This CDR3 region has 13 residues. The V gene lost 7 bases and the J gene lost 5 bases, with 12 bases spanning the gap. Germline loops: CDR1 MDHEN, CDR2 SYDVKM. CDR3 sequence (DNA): TGTGCCAGCACTCGGTTCATTAACAATGAGCAGTTCTTC. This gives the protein CASTRFINNEQFF. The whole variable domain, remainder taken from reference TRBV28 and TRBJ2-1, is DVKVTQSSRYLVKRTGEKVFLECVQDMDHENMFWYRQDPGLGLRLIYFSYDVKMKEKGDIPEGYSVSREKKERFSLILESASTNQTSMYLCASTRFINNEQFFGPGTRLTVL.

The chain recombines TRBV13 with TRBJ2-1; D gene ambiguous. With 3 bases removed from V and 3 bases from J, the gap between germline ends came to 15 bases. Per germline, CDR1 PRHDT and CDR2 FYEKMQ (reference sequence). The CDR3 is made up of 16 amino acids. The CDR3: CASSFKVQANYNEQFF. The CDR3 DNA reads TGTGCCAGCAGCTTTAAGGTTCAAGCGAACTACAATGAGCAGTTCTTC. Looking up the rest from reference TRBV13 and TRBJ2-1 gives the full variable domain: AAGVIQSPRHLIKEKRETATLKCYPIPRHDTVYWYQQGPGQDPQFLISFYEKMQSDKGSIPDRFSAQQFSDYHSELNMSSLELGDSALYFCASSFKVQANYNEQFFGPGTRLTVL.

CDR3 amino acids: CASSYVSGGSSYNEQFF. The CDR3, as DNA: TGTGCCAGCAGTTACGTTAGCGGGGGGAGCTCCTACAATGAGCAGTTCTTC. The chain carries TRBV6-5 and TRBJ2-1, with 10 bases identical to TRBD2. Germline CDR1 is MNHEY and CDR2 is SVGAGI. Losses at the gene ends were 2 bases for V and 0 bases for J; bases not matched to a gene: 4. CDR3 length equals 17 residues.

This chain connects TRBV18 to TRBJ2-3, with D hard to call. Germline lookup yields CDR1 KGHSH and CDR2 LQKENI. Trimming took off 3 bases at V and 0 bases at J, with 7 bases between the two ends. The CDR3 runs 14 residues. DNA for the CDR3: TGTGCCAGCTCACCGACACGTAGCACAGATACGCAGTATTTT. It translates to CASSPTRSTDTQYF.